Shown below are 5 T cell receptor beta chains from a single sample sequenced in a study of shared clonotypes between healthy human individuals. Sequencing was performed with immunoSEQ multiplex PCR; in TCRdb, only in-frame clones are kept and a portion is missing. Of around 2.1 million clones listed, more than 85% are singletons. In the naive CD8 group, cells lacked CD45RO and were positively selected for CCR7, so terminally differentiated effector memory CD45RA+ cells were left out. The sample comprised naive CD8+ T cells from PBMCs. All receptors come from a man between 18 and 35 years old in good health. Some clones in this sample may be carry-over from other donors' samples.

As concerns this clone: Other DNA sequences in the sample encode the same CDR3. This chain joins TRBV9 and TRBJ2-5; 11 nucleotides agree with TRBD1. The CDR3 contains 15 residues. Germline CDR1 reads SGDLS; CDR2 reads YYNGEE. The trim removed 4 bases at V and 5 bases at J, leaving 7 bases unmatched. The CDR3 DNA is TGTGCCAGCAGCACCGGACAGGGGGCGCGGGAGACCCAGTACTTC. This codes for CASSTGQGARETQYF.

The chain combines TRBV4-1 with TRBJ1-2; D might be TRBD1 (6 bases). The CDR3 sequence is 15 residues long. V gave up 4 bases and J gave up 4 bases, with 16 bases separating them. Germline assignment: CDR1 MGHRA and CDR2 YSYEKL. Here the CDR3 reads CASSPSGGGVYGYTF. The CDR3 region has the DNA TGCGCCAGCAGCCCCTCGGGGGGCGGAGTCTATGGCTACACCTTC.

The rearrangement links TRBV9 to TRBJ1-2; weak D call: TRBD1 (5 bases). Trimming stripped 4 bases from V and 2 bases from J, with 12 bases between. Germline loops: CDR1 SGDLS, CDR2 YYNGEE. The CDR3 totals 14 residues. The CDR3 nucleotides are TGTGCCAGCAGCCTGGCGGGGGGGAACTATGGCTACACCTTC. Translating it yields CASSLAGGNYGYTF.

The rearrangement links TRBV4-1 to TRBJ2-7, with TRBD2 as a possible D gene (6 bases). From germline, CDR1 is MGHRA and CDR2 YSYEKL. The CDR3 length is 17 residues. The V gene lost 3 bases and the J gene lost 2 bases, with 20 bases spanning the gap. The DNA for the CDR3 is TGCGCCAGCAGCCACGGAAATACGGGGGATCTCCCCTACGAGCAGTACTTC. This translates into CASSHGNTGDLPYEQYF.

V usage is TRBV28 and J usage is TRBJ2-3; D tentatively reads TRBD1 or TRBD2 (5 bases each). There are 15 residues in the CDR3. Trimming removed 5 bases at V and 5 bases at J, with 17 bases between. The germline V gene has CDR1 MDHEN and CDR2 SYDVKM. The CDR3 DNA reads as TGTGCCAGCAGTGCCGGACGCCGGGACGTAGATACGCAGTATTTT. Its protein product is CASSAGRRDVDTQYF.